The sequence of this TCR beta chain was determined in a study of blood T cell repertoires in COVID-19. Background on the study: Acute and convalescent COVID-19 specimens originated in the United States, Italy and Spain.

In the source study's methods: Estimated nucleated cell counts came from reference gene primer amplification. The repertoire was sequenced with immunoSEQ multiplex PCR; TCRdb's copy has only in-frame clones and lacks some. Clone size and the V and J calls come from that table; the DNA yielded D and trimming. The sample contains approximately 230,000 clones, 65% to 80% of which appear only once. The sample taken for sequencing was peripheral blood. The clonotype was recovered from a woman in her thirties or forties with active or convalescent COVID-19.

CDR3 region: CASSPMALQGYGYTF. DNA of the CDR3: TGTGCCAGCAGCCCAATGGCATTGCAGGGCTATGGCTACACCTTC. J is TRBJ1-2 and V is TRBV7-3, with D tentatively TRBD1 (5 bases). CDR3 size: 15 residues. Trimming left V 5 bases short and J 4 bases short, with 17 bases between. Looked up from germline, CDR1 is SGHTA and CDR2 is FQGTGA.